Presented here are 28 T cell receptor beta chains from one specimen sequenced in a study of OX40 agonist ivuxolimab in advanced cancers. Only in-frame clones appear in the TCRdb table, and some are missing; sequencing was by immunoSEQ multiplex PCR. The sample yields under 85,000 clones, roughly three quarters seen once. The sequences come from CD4+ or CD8+ T cells sorted from blood, collected in a trial of the OX40 agonist ivuxolimab. All receptors derive from an adult with an advanced solid tumor such as melanoma, head and neck, liver or kidney cancer.

This clone was picked up many times. The V and J genes are TRBV9 and TRBJ1-6; no firm D call. The CDR3 is 13 amino acids. The germline gives CDR1 SGDLS, CDR2 YYNGEE. The V and J ends lost 1 base and 7 bases respectively, with 6 bases between them. The CDR3 DNA sequence: TGTGCCAGCAGCGTAAGCGTAAATTCACCCCTCCACTTT. This codes for CASSVSVNSPLHF.

CDR3 sequence: CASSLIAGGPTDTQYF. CDR3 coding DNA: TGCGCCAGCAGCTTAATAGCGGGGGGGCCCACAGATACGCAGTATTTT. This chain uses TRBV5-1 with TRBJ2-3; 11 bases line up with TRBD2. The J segment lost 2 bases and the V segment lost 2 bases, leaving 4 bases of the junction unmatched. This CDR3 is built from 16 residues. CDR1 is SGHRS and CDR2 is YFSETQ in the germline V gene.

V gene TRBV7-9 combines with J gene TRBJ2-5; D gene unclear. The germline gives CDR1 SEHNR, CDR2 FQNEAQ (reference sequence). The CDR3 is 15 residues long. The V gene lost 6 bases and the J gene lost 0 bases, with 14 bases spanning the gap. CDR3: CASSVYSGHQETQYF. Here the CDR3 DNA reads TGTGCCAGCAGTGTCTATTCAGGTCACCAAGAGACCCAGTACTTC.

The chain couples TRBV28 to TRBJ1-2, with TRBD1 as a possible D gene (6 bases). Germline CDR1 and CDR2: MDHEN and SYDVKM. Trimming removed 7 bases from V and 8 bases from J, with 23 bases in between. CDR3 size: 15 residues. The CDR3 loop reads CASTAGTLLGGGYTF. The CDR3 DNA follows: TGTGCCAGCACCGCCGGGACGCTCTTGGGGGGCGGCTACACCTTC.

The chain uses TRBV10-3 and TRBJ2-7, with 9 bases aligning to TRBD1. This CDR3 region has 15 residues. V trimming: 4 bases; J trimming: 0 bases; junction bases outside the gene matches: 4. Looked up from germline, CDR1 is ENHRY and CDR2 is SYGVKD. The CDR3 nucleotides are TGTGCCATCAGTGCTGACAGGGGGAGCTCCTACGAGCAGTACTTC. Protein sequence: CAISADRGSSYEQYF.

This clone was recorded a few times. This chain links TRBV11-2 with TRBJ1-2, with a possible D match to TRBD1 (5 bases). Germline CDR1 is SGHAT and CDR2 is FQNNGV. The CDR3 spans 13 residues. The V end was cut by 3 bases, the J end by 9 bases, with 14 bases between. CDR3 loop: CASSFLGDYSYTF. CDR3 coding DNA: TGTGCCAGCAGCTTTTTAGGGGATTATAGCTACACCTTC.

The CDR3 here is CASSSTRTNTEAFF. CDR3 bases: TGTGCCAGCAGTTCCACCCGCACGAACACTGAAGCTTTCTTT. The chain has TRBV27 and TRBJ1-1; the D is unclear. V lost 4 bases and J lost 1, with 10 bases in between. Germline assignment: CDR1 MNHEY and CDR2 SMNVEV (reference sequence). CDR3 size: 14 residues.

The V gene is TRBV19, the J gene TRBJ1-2, with 10 positions matching TRBD1. V lost 4 bases and J lost 8; bases outside the gene matches: 16. This CDR3 comprises 17 residues. Per the germline V gene, CDR1 is LNHDA and CDR2 is SQIVND (reference sequence). The CDR3 sequence is CASSSPTTGGALGGYTF. For the CDR3, the DNA is TGTGCCAGTAGTAGCCCCACGACAGGGGGCGCTTTGGGAGGCTACACCTTC.

V is TRBV9 and J is TRBJ2-1; 8 positions agree with TRBD2. J was trimmed by 7 bases and V by 3 bases; bases with no gene match: 12. The length of the CDR3 is 16 residues. Per germline, CDR1 SGDLS and CDR2 YYNGEE. CDR3 protein: CASSAPQAGAGNEQFF. CDR3 in DNA: TGTGCCAGCAGCGCCCCGCAAGCGGGGGCGGGAAATGAGCAGTTCTTC.

The chain recombines TRBV18 with TRBJ2-6; D unclear. Germline CDR1 reads KGHSH; CDR2 reads LQKENI. Trimming shortened V by 3 bases and J by 0 bases, and 9 bases separated the two germline ends. The CDR3 loop spans 16 amino acids. DNA for the CDR3: TGTGCCAGCTCACCGACCTTACTCTCTGGGGCCAACGTCCTGACTTTC. Amino acids: CASSPTLLSGANVLTF.

This clone was seen more than once but under ten times. The CDR3 here is CASSYTENTEAFF. The CDR3, as DNA: TGTGCCAGCAGCTACACAGAGAACACTGAAGCTTTCTTT. The J gene is TRBJ1-1, the V gene TRBV9; D unresolved. Trimming stripped 4 bases from V and 1 base from J, with 8 bases between. The V gene's germline CDR1 is SGDLS and CDR2 YYNGEE. CDR3 length equals 13 residues.

Here the CDR3 reads CASSLADGSTNEKLFF. In DNA, the CDR3 is TGTGCCAGCAGCTTGGCCGACGGTTCAACTAATGAAAAACTGTTTTTT. The J gene is TRBJ1-4, the V gene TRBV5-5, with no clear D. CDR3 length: 16 residues. V gave up 0 bases and J gave up 0 bases, with 9 bases separating them. CDR1 is SGHKS, CDR2 YYEKEE, per germline (reference sequence).

The chain is built from TRBV19 and TRBJ2-1, with 12 positions matching TRBD2. The V gene end was trimmed by 7 bases and the J gene end by 4 bases; junction bases not matched to a gene: 2. Germline CDR1 and CDR2: LNHDA and SQIVND (reference sequence). The length of the CDR3 is 14 residues. In DNA, the CDR3 is TGTGCCAGTACGACTAGCGGGAGATACAATGAGCAGTTCTTC. Translated, it gives CASTTSGRYNEQFF.

J is TRBJ2-3 and V is TRBV7-6; TRBD1 aligns across 7 bases. CDR3 length equals 16 residues. V shed 5 bases, J shed 2 bases, and the junction held 10 bases outside the gene matches. Germline assignment: CDR1 SGHVS and CDR2 FNYEAQ. The CDR3, as DNA: TGTGCCAGCAGCCCTAGGACAGGACCCTCCACAGATACGCAGTATTTT. Translation gives CASSPRTGPSTDTQYF.

The chain recombines TRBV27 with TRBJ1-2; weak D call: TRBD1 (5 bases). Germline loops: CDR1 MNHEY, CDR2 SMNVEV (reference sequence). Trimming cost V 3 bases and J 6 bases, with 11 bases left between them. This CDR3 has 13 amino acids. CDR3 loop: CASSFRQGHGYTF. The CDR3 nucleotides read TGTGCCAGCAGTTTCCGGCAGGGTCATGGCTACACCTTC.

This chain uses TRBV4-3 with TRBJ2-3, with 11 bases that match TRBD2. V trimming: 0 bases; J trimming: 2 bases; junction bases outside the gene matches: 10. This CDR3 spans 19 amino acids. The V gene's germline CDR1 is LGHNA and CDR2 YSLEER. The CDR3 loop is CASSQDVGSSGGITDTQYF. The DNA of the CDR3 is TGCGCCAGCAGCCAAGATGTAGGGTCTAGCGGGGGGATCACAGATACGCAGTATTTT.

The chain joins TRBV5-1 to TRBJ1-2; D not certain. The germline V gene has CDR1 SGHRS and CDR2 YFSETQ. The CDR3 is 13 amino acids. The V end lost 0 bases, the J end lost 2 bases, and 5 bases lay between the germline ends. CDR3 amino acids: CASSLEGNYGYTF. CDR3 nucleotide sequence: TGCGCCAGCAGCTTGGAGGGAAACTATGGCTACACCTTC.

This clone was detected only once. The chain carries TRBV6-6 and TRBJ2-4, with a weak D call TRBD1 (5 bases). The CDR3 has 14 residues. With 3 bases removed from V and 6 bases from J, the gap between germline ends came to 12 bases. CDR1 and CDR2 (germline): MNHNY, SVGAGI (reference sequence). The chain's CDR3 is CASSYGQGGNIQYF. The CDR3 DNA reads as TGTGCCAGCAGTTATGGGCAGGGTGGAAACATTCAGTACTTC.

The V and J genes are TRBV27 and TRBJ2-2, with 14 positions matching TRBD2. CDR3 length: 18 amino acids. V was clipped by 2 bases and J by 3 bases; unmatched bases: 5. The germline V gene encodes CDR1 MNHEY and CDR2 SMNVEV (reference sequence). The CDR3 loop reads CASSLPGLAGADTGELFF. CDR3 coding DNA: TGTGCCAGCAGTTTACCGGGACTAGCGGGAGCAGACACCGGGGAGCTGTTTTTT.

The chain has TRBV5-1 and TRBJ2-2; TRBD2 aligns across 14 bases. Per the germline V gene, CDR1 is SGHRS and CDR2 is YFSETQ. The CDR3 covers 20 residues. With 2 bases clipped from V and 4 bases from J, the junction kept 13 bases outside the gene matches. CDR3 region: CASSLAPGTSGGRSTGELFF. CDR3 bases: TGCGCCAGCAGCTTAGCCCCCGGGACTAGCGGGGGCAGAAGCACCGGGGAGCTGTTTTTT.

The gene calls are TRBV5-6 and TRBJ2-7; 7 nucleotides match TRBD2. The CDR3 loop spans 15 amino acids. Germline V gene data show CDR1 as SGHDT and CDR2 as YYEEEE. Trimming removed 8 bases from V and 1 base from J; junction bases left unmatched: 12. DNA of the CDR3: TGTGCCAGTACGCCAGCCGGGGGGATGTCCTACGAGCAGTACTTC. Encoded protein: CASTPAGGMSYEQYF.

V gene TRBV28 combines with J gene TRBJ2-7; TRBD2 agrees at 10 bases. Per germline, CDR1 MDHEN and CDR2 SYDVKM. This CDR3 is built from 15 residues. Unmatched junction bases numbered 7, after V lost 3 bases and J lost 5 bases. CDR3 in amino acids: CASSLLAGGRNEQYF. As DNA, the CDR3 is TGTGCCAGCAGTTTGTTAGCGGGAGGTCGAAACGAGCAGTACTTC.

V gene TRBV28 combines with J gene TRBJ1-1; D is possibly TRBD1 (6 bases). CDR1 is MDHEN and CDR2 is SYDVKM in the germline V gene. V was pared by 1 base and J by 10 bases, with 13 bases between. The CDR3 runs 13 residues. The CDR3 spells CASSLLDRTTAFF. The CDR3 coding sequence is TGTGCCAGCAGTTTATTGGACAGAACTACAGCTTTCTTT.

The rearrangement joins TRBV14 to TRBJ2-7; the D gene is possibly TRBD1 (6 bases). V was clipped by 5 bases and J by 7 bases, with 18 bases between them. The CDR3 is made up of 14 amino acids. Germline V CDR1 and CDR2: SGHDN, FVKESK. This CDR3 reads CASSADRSWGEQYF. CDR3 DNA sequence: TGTGCCAGCAGCGCCGACAGGTCCTGGGGGGAGCAGTACTTC. The full variable domain, rest sourced from reference TRBV14 and TRBJ2-7, is EAGVTQFPSHSVIEKGQTVTLRCDPISGHDNLYWYRRVMGKEIKFLLHFVKESKQDESGMPNNRFLAERTGGTYSTLKVQPAELEDSGVYFCASSADRSWGEQYFGPGTRLTVT.

The V and J genes are TRBV6-4 and TRBJ2-7, with 9 nucleotides matching TRBD1. Germline V CDR1 and CDR2: MRHNA, SNTAGT. The CDR3 consists of 15 residues. The V and J ends lost 6 bases and 7 bases, in that order; junction bases with no gene match: 13. CDR3 DNA: TGTGCCAGCAGAGCCCCGGGACAGGGAGGTCGGGAGCAGTACTTC. Translating gives CASRAPGQGGREQYF.

About this clone: Other DNA sequences in this specimen translate into the identical CDR3. The chain couples TRBV28 to TRBJ2-7; D remains unclear. The CDR3 runs to 15 residues. Germline lookup yields CDR1 MDHEN and CDR2 SYDVKM. The V end was cut by 5 bases, the J end by 0 bases, with 14 bases between. Here the CDR3 reads CASSRAASRSYEQYF. Here the CDR3 DNA reads TGTGCCAGCAGTCGGGCGGCCAGCCGCTCCTACGAGCAGTACTTC.

This clone was recorded only once. The chain carries TRBV25-1 and TRBJ1-2; 8 bases map to TRBD1. The CDR3 is made up of 15 amino acids. CDR1 is MGHDK and CDR2 is SYGVNS in the germline V gene. V shed 3 bases and J 4 bases; nucleotides not matched to a gene: 7. This CDR3 reads CASSDPRTGFYGYTF. CDR3 sequence (DNA): TGTGCCAGCAGTGACCCGAGGACAGGGTTCTATGGCTACACCTTC.

This sequence joins TRBV21-1 and TRBJ1-1; TRBD1, the table's D call, lacks a check against the DNA. TRBV21-1 is a listed pseudogene. This CDR3 is 15 amino acids long. CDR3 loop: CATGHPGTANTEAFF. The CDR3 DNA reads TGTGCCACTGGACACCCCGGGACAGCTAACACTGAAGCTTTCTTT.